The 16 T cell receptor beta chains below come from one sample, sequenced in a study of CD8+CD57+ T cells in acquired aplastic anemia. Genomic DNA provided the template from which TCR beta VDJ and CDR3 profiles were obtained. Via MiXCR, TCRdb re-called the reads, giving one row per CDR3 protein. The data show some 170,000 distinct CDR3 sequences, roughly two thirds seen once. Patients selected for sequencing had displayed CD8+CD57+ cell expansion by flow cytometry. Sample: sorted CD4+, CD8+, or CD8+CD57+ T cells (not recorded which) from PBMCs. These receptors came from a human donor with aplastic anemia.

The chain combines TRBV9 with TRBJ1-1, with 9 bases that match TRBD1. This CDR3 region has 16 residues. Germline V lookup: CDR1 SGDLS, CDR2 YYNGEE. Trimming at V came to 4 bases and at J to 0 bases, leaving 7 bases not matched to a gene. CDR3 nucleotide sequence: TGTGCCAGCAGCTTTAGCACAGGGGGCTTGAACACTGAAGCTTTCTTT. Translated, it gives CASSFSTGGLNTEAFF.

The chain combines TRBV7-9 with TRBJ2-1; D is unresolved. V was pared by 5 bases and J by 6 bases, with 8 bases between. From germline, CDR1 is SEHNR and CDR2 FQNEAQ (reference sequence). The CDR3 extends over 12 amino acids. The CDR3 bases are TGTGCCAGCAGCCCCACCACCAATGAGCAGTTCTTC. This sequence encodes CASSPTTNEQFF.

The rearrangement links TRBV6-4 to TRBJ1-1, with 7 bases fitting TRBD1. The CDR3 has 14 residues. V dropped 7 bases and J dropped 1; count of bases not matched to a gene: 6. Germline values: CDR1 MRHNA, CDR2 SNTAGT. The chain's CDR3 is CASIGRQGNTEAFF. Written as DNA, the CDR3 is TGTGCCAGCATAGGTCGACAGGGGAACACTGAAGCTTTCTTT.

This clonotype was observed once. This chain uses TRBV2 with TRBJ2-7; possibly TRBD1 or TRBD2 for D (5 bases each). Germline lookup yields CDR1 SNHLY and CDR2 FYNNEI. This CDR3 comprises 15 residues. V was clipped by 1 base and J by 2 bases, with 12 bases between them. The DNA for the CDR3 is TGTGCCAGCAGTGAAGAGAGGGGACCGACCTACGAGCAGTACTTC. Translation: CASSEERGPTYEQYF.

Relative to its sample, this clonotype is medium-sized. This chain uses TRBV14 with TRBJ1-3, with 7 bases matching TRBD1. The CDR3 is made up of 17 amino acids. The germline CDR1 and CDR2 sequences are SGHDN and FVKESK. Trimming cost V 2 bases and J 0 bases; bases outside gene matches: 7. CDR3 sequence: CASSQIQGPYSGNTIYF. CDR3 coding DNA: TGTGCCAGCAGCCAAATACAGGGGCCATACTCTGGAAACACCATATATTTT.

The count of this clonotype is one. The chain combines TRBV7-3 with TRBJ1-1; D call uncertain. Germline V gene data show CDR1 as SGHTA and CDR2 as FQGTGA. CDR3 length: 14 residues. V lost 0 bases, J lost 11 bases, and 16 bases lay in between. CDR3 residues: CASSLTPGPQGAFF. The CDR3 nucleotides read TGTGCCAGCAGCTTAACACCGGGCCCCCAAGGTGCTTTCTTT.

With respect to this clonotype: The CDR3 end shows no conserved phenylalanine or tryptophan, and so a read error is likely. The chain carries TRBV13 and TRBJ2-2; D possibly corresponds to TRBD1 (5 bases). The CDR3 has 13 residues. Germline V lookup: CDR1 PRHDT, CDR2 FYEKMQ (reference sequence). Trimming removed 3 bases at V and 4 bases at J, with 6 bases between. CDR3: CASSFTGTGELFL. As DNA, the CDR3 is TGTGCCAGCAGCTTCACAGGCACCGGGGAGCTGTTTCTT.

The chain carries TRBV27 and TRBJ1-2; D might be TRBD1 (6 bases). V lost 6 bases, J lost 8 bases, and 13 bases lay in between. From germline, CDR1 is MNHEY and CDR2 SMNVEV (reference sequence). The CDR3 contains 12 residues. This CDR3 is CASRQGYQGYTF. In DNA, the CDR3 is TGTGCCAGCAGACAGGGTTATCAGGGCTACACCTTC.

In this sample, this clonotype turned up a few times. This sequence joins TRBV27 and TRBJ2-7, with D possibly TRBD1 on 6 matching bases. The germline V and J ends were trimmed by 6 bases and 1 base, with 19 bases remaining between them. The CDR3 runs 16 residues. CDR1 is MNHEY, CDR2 SMNVEV, per germline (reference sequence). The CDR3 sequence: CASSLTGNFLSYEQYF. In DNA form, the CDR3 reads TGTGCCAGCAGCCTTACAGGGAACTTCTTATCCTACGAGCAGTACTTC.

This clonotype was observed once. The V and J genes are TRBV7-2 and TRBJ1-5, with 7 bases lining up with TRBD1. The germline V gene has CDR1 SGHTA and CDR2 FQGNSA. The CDR3 length is 17 residues. Trimming removed 0 bases from V and 2 bases from J; junction bases left unmatched: 7. The CDR3 protein is CASSLAPRGSGNQPQHF. DNA of the CDR3: TGTGCCAGCAGCTTAGCGCCCAGGGGGTCGGGCAATCAGCCCCAGCATTTT.

This clonotype showed up just once. V is TRBV10-1 and J is TRBJ2-2; D might be TRBD2 (6 bases). This CDR3 region has 16 residues. V was clipped by 2 bases and J by 5 bases, with 15 bases between them. Germline-derived CDR1 and CDR2 are WNHNN and SYGVQD (reference sequence). For the CDR3, the DNA is TGCGCCAGCAGTGAGCCGGGGCAGGGAGGAACCGGGGAGCTGTTTTTT. This translates into CASSEPGQGGTGELFF.

This sequence joins TRBV6-5 and TRBJ2-7; 7 bases fit TRBD1. CDR1 and CDR2 (germline): MNHEY, SVGAGI. The trim removed 2 bases at V and 1 base at J, leaving 2 bases unmatched. The CDR3 loop spans 14 amino acids. CDR3 amino acids: CASSYDRVSYEQYF. The DNA of the CDR3 is TGTGCCAGCAGTTACGACAGGGTTTCCTACGAGCAGTACTTC.

Here the CDR3 reads CASSRTTYNSPLHF. CDR3 DNA sequence: TGTGCCAGCAGTAGGACGACCTATAATTCACCCCTCCACTTT. This chain uses TRBV2 with TRBJ1-6; D call uncertain. The CDR3 sequence is 14 residues long. CDR1 is SNHLY and CDR2 is FYNNEI in the germline V gene. V was trimmed by 5 bases and J by 2 bases, leaving 7 bases between them.

The CDR3 spells CASSNQGVGTEAFF. DNA for the CDR3: TGTGCCAGTAGCAATCAGGGGGTTGGCACTGAAGCTTTCTTT. This sequence joins TRBV19 and TRBJ1-1, with 7 bases matching TRBD1. Unmatched junction bases numbered 8, after V lost 6 bases and J lost 4 bases. The CDR3 length is 14 residues. Germline lookup yields CDR1 LNHDA and CDR2 SQIVND (reference sequence). The full variable domain, rest sourced from reference TRBV19 and TRBJ1-1, is DGGITQSPKYLFRKEGQNVTLSCEQNLNHDAMYWYRQDPGQGLRLIYYSQIVNDFQKGDIAEGYSVSREKKESFPLTVTSAQKNPTAFYLCASSNQGVGTEAFFGQGTRLTVV.

The chain links TRBV7-2 to TRBJ1-2, with TRBD1 matching 9 bases. The junction had 4 bases not matched to a gene; V was cut back by 3 bases and J by 2 bases. The CDR3 sequence is 15 residues long. Per the germline V gene, CDR1 is SGHTA and CDR2 is FQGNSA. For the CDR3, the DNA is TGTGCCAGCAGCTTGGGACAGGGAGAGAACTATGGCTACACCTTC. Its translation: CASSLGQGENYGYTF.

The J gene is TRBJ2-5, the V gene TRBV20-1, with D possibly being TRBD1 or TRBD2 (5 bases each). Germline CDR1 DFQATT, CDR2 SNEGSKA (reference sequence). This CDR3 has 13 residues. V gave up 3 bases and J gave up 5 bases, with 13 bases separating them. In DNA form, the CDR3 reads TGCAGTGCTAGGGAATGGGGGACCGAGACCCAGTACTTC. It is translated as CSAREWGTETQYF.